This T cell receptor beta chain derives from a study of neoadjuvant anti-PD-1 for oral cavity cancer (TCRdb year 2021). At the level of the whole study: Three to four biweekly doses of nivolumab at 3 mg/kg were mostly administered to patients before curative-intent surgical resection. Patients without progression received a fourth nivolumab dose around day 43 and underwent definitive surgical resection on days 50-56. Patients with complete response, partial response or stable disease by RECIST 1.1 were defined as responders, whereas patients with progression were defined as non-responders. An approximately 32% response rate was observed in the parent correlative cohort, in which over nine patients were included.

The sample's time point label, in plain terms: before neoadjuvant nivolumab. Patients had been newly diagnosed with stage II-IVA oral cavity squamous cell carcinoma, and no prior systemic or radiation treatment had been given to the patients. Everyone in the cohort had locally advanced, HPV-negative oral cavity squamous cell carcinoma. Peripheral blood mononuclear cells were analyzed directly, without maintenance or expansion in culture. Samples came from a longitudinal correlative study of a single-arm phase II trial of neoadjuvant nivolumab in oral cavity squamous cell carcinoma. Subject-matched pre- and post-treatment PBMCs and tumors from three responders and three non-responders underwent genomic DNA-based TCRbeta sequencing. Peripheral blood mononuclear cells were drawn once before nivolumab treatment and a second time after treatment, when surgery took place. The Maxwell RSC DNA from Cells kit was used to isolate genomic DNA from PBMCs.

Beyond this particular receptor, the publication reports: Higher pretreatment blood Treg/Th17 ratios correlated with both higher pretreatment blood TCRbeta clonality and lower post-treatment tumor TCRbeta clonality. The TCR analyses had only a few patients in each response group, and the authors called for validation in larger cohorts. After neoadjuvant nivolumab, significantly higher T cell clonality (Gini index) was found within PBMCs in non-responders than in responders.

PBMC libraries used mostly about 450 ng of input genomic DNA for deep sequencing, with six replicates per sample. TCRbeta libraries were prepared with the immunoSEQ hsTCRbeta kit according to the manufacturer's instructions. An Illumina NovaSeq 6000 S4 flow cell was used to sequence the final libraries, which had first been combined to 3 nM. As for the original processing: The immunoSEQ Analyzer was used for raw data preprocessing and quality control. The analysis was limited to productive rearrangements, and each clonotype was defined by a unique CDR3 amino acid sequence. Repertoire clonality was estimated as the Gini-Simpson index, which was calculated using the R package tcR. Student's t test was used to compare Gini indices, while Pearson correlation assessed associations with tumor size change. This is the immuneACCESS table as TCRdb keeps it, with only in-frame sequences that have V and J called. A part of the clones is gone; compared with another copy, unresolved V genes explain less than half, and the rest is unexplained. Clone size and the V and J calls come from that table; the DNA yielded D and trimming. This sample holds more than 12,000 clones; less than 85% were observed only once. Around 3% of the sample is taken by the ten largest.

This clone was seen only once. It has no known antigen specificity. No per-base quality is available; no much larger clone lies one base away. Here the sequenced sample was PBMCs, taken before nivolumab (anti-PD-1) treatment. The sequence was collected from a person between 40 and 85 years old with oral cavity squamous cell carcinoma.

CDR3 loop: CASSFLAGLGITGELFF. The DNA sequence follows: TGCGCCAGCAGCTTTCTAGCGGGGCTGGGTATAACCGGGGAGCTGTTTTTT. The rearranged segments are TRBV5-1 and TRBJ2-2; 9 central bases correspond to TRBD2. Inclusive of the bounding cysteine and phenylalanine, the CDR3 is 17 residues long. Solely the CDR3 DNA is kept, with 51 bases framed from the first base. For this chain, trimming is 2 bases at the V end and 5 bases at the J end, and the number of junction bases without a gene match is 10. Looking up the germline V gene yields CDR1 SGHRS and CDR2 YFSETQ.